These 16 T cell receptor beta chains came from one sample sequenced in a study of blood T cell repertoires in COVID-19. TCRdb's copy holds only in-frame clones and misses some; the assay was immunoSEQ multiplex PCR. In the table there are 65,000 to 70,000 clones, about four fifths of which are singletons. Sequencing was done on a sample of peripheral blood. All receptors come from a woman in her fifties or sixties with acute or convalescent COVID-19.

The V and J genes are TRBV9 and TRBJ2-5; 7 bases agree with TRBD1. This CDR3 spans 13 amino acids. Germline V gene sequence: CDR1 SGDLS, CDR2 YYNGEE. J gave up 2 bases and V 2 bases, and 0 bases lay outside the gene matches. The DNA of the CDR3 is TGTGCCAGCAGCGTGGGACAGCAAGAGACCCAGTACTTC. Translation gives CASSVGQQETQYF.

V is TRBV18 and J is TRBJ1-2, with a possible D match to TRBD1 (6 bases). The CDR3 runs 15 residues. CDR1 is KGHSH, CDR2 LQKENI, per germline. Trimming stripped 4 bases from V and 2 bases from J, with 14 bases between. CDR3 sequence reads: CASSQIRDTNYGYTF. The CDR3 coding sequence is TGTGCCAGCTCACAGATTCGGGACACCAACTATGGCTACACCTTC.

This clone was counted between two and nine times. The V call is TRBV18, the J call TRBJ2-5, with 7 nucleotides matching TRBD1. Looked up from germline, CDR1 is KGHSH and CDR2 is LQKENI. The trim removed 3 bases at V and 4 bases at J, leaving 8 bases unmatched. This CDR3 comprises 15 residues. CDR3 in amino acids: CASSPPRRQGETQYF. The CDR3 DNA is TGTGCCAGCTCACCCCCTAGACGACAGGGAGAGACCCAGTACTTC.

The V gene is TRBV29-1, the J gene TRBJ1-4; no definite D call. CDR1 is SQVTM, CDR2 ANQGSEA, per germline. This CDR3 comprises 15 residues. Trimming cost V 1 base and J 13 bases, with 22 bases left between them. The CDR3 region is CSVEGASGQANRLFF. In DNA form, the CDR3 reads TGCAGCGTTGAAGGGGCTTCTGGCCAGGCTAATCGACTGTTTTTT.

This chain joins TRBV6-5 and TRBJ2-7; tentative D call: TRBD1 (6 bases). Germline loops: CDR1 MNHEY, CDR2 SVGAGI. The V end was cut by 6 bases, the J end by 0 bases, with 12 bases between. The CDR3 runs to 14 residues. CDR3 sequence reads: CASRGDTTSYEQYF. The DNA of the CDR3 is TGTGCCAGCAGGGGGGACACCACCTCCTACGAGCAGTACTTC.

V gene TRBV7-2 combines with J gene TRBJ2-1; the D gene is possibly TRBD2 (6 bases). The V end was cut by 4 bases, the J end by 8 bases, with 15 bases between. Germline CDR1 is SGHTA and CDR2 is FQGNSA. The CDR3 spans 14 residues. The CDR3 reads CASSSRSSAYEQFF. The CDR3 DNA reads as TGTGCCAGCAGCTCACGTTCTAGCGCCTATGAGCAGTTCTTC.

This clone was recorded a few times. This chain uses TRBV2 with TRBJ1-1; 7 bases align to TRBD1. The length of the CDR3 is 14 residues. Trimming removed 5 bases from V and 0 bases from J; junction bases left unmatched: 3. Germline loops: CDR1 SNHLY, CDR2 FYNNEI. The CDR3 is CASSWTGMNTEAFF. DNA of the CDR3: TGTGCCAGCAGTTGGACAGGAATGAACACTGAAGCTTTCTTT.

This CDR3 is CASSWRSGGANEQFF. The CDR3 region has the DNA TGTGCCAGCAGCTGGCGTAGCGGGGGGGCAAATGAGCAGTTCTTC. The chain has TRBV7-2 and TRBJ2-1; TRBD2 aligns across 11 bases. After removal of 4 bases from V and 7 bases from J, the junction contained 6 bases not matched to a gene. CDR1 and CDR2 (germline): SGHTA, FQGNSA. This CDR3 region has 15 residues.

This chain uses TRBV28 with TRBJ1-1; 7 bases map to TRBD1. In germline, CDR1 is MDHEN, CDR2 SYDVKM. After removal of 6 bases from V and 0 bases from J, the junction contained 10 bases not matched to a gene. The CDR3 loop spans 16 amino acids. DNA for the CDR3: TGTGCCAGCAGCTGGGACAGCGAAATTATGAACACTGAAGCTTTCTTT. Amino acid sequence: CASSWDSEIMNTEAFF.

For this clone: The junction departs from germline at one end; a sequencing error may be responsible. This rearrangement joins TRBV7-7 to TRBJ2-3, with 14 bases identical to TRBD2. The CDR3 extends over 16 amino acids. In germline, CDR1 is SSHAT, CDR2 FNYEAQ (reference sequence). CDR3 sequence reads: CASSPGLAGGRDTQYF. The CDR3 nucleotides read TGTGCTAGCAGCCCCGGACTAGCGGGGGGTAGGGATACGCAGTATTTT. The variable domain in full, with the rest retrieved from reference TRBV7-7 and TRBJ2-3, is GAGVSQSPRYKVTKRGQDVTLRCDPISSHATLYWYQQALGQGPEFLTYFNYEAQPDKSGLPSDRFSAERPEGSISTLTIQRTEQRDSAMYRCASSPGLAGGRDTQYFGPGTRLTVL.

J is TRBJ1-2 and V is TRBV11-2; 8 positions agree with TRBD1. Germline lookup yields CDR1 SGHAT and CDR2 FQNNGV. The CDR3 runs 13 residues. V was pared by 5 bases and J by 4 bases, with 3 bases of the junction left unmatched. The CDR3, as DNA: TGTGCCAGCAGCCCAGGGGGCGTCTATGGCTACACCTTC. Its protein is CASSPGGVYGYTF.

The chain employs TRBV24-1 and TRBJ2-7, with 7 bases that match TRBD1. The CDR3 contains 16 residues. V gave up 5 bases and J gave up 1 base; unmatched junction bases: 10. Germline CDR1 is KGHDR and CDR2 is SFDVKD. The CDR3 loop reads CATSVLYRDRSYEQYF. DNA for the CDR3: TGTGCCACCAGTGTCCTTTACCGGGACAGATCCTACGAGCAGTACTTC.

This clone came up a few times. V is TRBV19 and J is TRBJ1-2, with 9 bases aligning to TRBD1. V lost 3 bases, J lost 5 bases, and 10 bases stayed unmatched. CDR3 length: 16 amino acids. CDR1 is LNHDA and CDR2 is SQIVND in the germline V gene (reference sequence). CDR3 nucleotide sequence: TGTGCCAGTAGTATGACAGGGGGTCCGTTGGGGTATGGCTACACCTTC. It translates to CASSMTGGPLGYGYTF.

This chain connects TRBV1 to TRBJ2-2; the DNA was not used to check the table's D call, TRBD1. TRBV1 represents a pseudogene. The CDR3 is 18 residues long. DNA of the CDR3: TGCACCAGCAGCCAATTCTGGGGGTCACAGGGCCTCTCCGGGGAGCTGTTTTTT. As protein: CTSSQFWGSQGLSGELFF.

The chain has TRBV5-4 and TRBJ2-7, with a possible D match to TRBD2 (6 bases). V was clipped by 2 bases and J by 12 bases, with 12 bases between them. The germline V gene encodes CDR1 SGHNT and CDR2 YYREEE (reference sequence). The CDR3 sequence is 11 residues long. The CDR3 DNA is TGTGCCAGCAGCTTTCGCGGGAAGCTGTACTTC. Translated: CASSFRGKLYF.

This clone was counted a single time. V and J are TRBV5-4 and TRBJ2-7, with 7 bases that match TRBD1. With V trimmed by 4 bases and J by 5 bases, 9 bases remained unmatched. CDR1 and CDR2 (germline): SGHNT, YYREEE (reference sequence). The CDR3 contains 14 residues. For the CDR3, the DNA is TGTGCCAGCAGCAGAGACAGGGACGGGAACGAGCAGTACTTC. This encodes CASSRDRDGNEQYF. Full variable domain (rest looked up from reference TRBV5-4 and TRBJ2-7): ETGVTQSPTHLIKTRGQQVTLRCSSQSGHNTVSWYQQALGQGPQFIFQYYREEENGRGNFPPRFSGLQFPNYSSELNVNALELDDSALYLCASSRDRDGNEQYFGPGTRLTVT.